This entry lists 10 T cell receptor beta chains sequenced from one sample in a study of CD8 T cells in Susac syndrome. Random-hexamer reverse transcription was applied to about 0.5 to 1 ug RNA. Using its own MiXCR run on the immunoSEQ multiplex PCR reads, TCRdb lists one record per CDR3 protein. Among 200,000 or so distinct CDR3 sequences, 90% to 96% were seen once, and the ten largest hold roughly 0.098%. Sequencing input: CD4+ T cells from PBMCs. Source of these receptors: a human donor with Susac syndrome.

V usage is TRBV3-1 and J usage is TRBJ2-2; TRBD2 might be the D (6 bases). CDR1 LGHDT and CDR2 YNNKEL come from the germline V gene (reference sequence). Trimming removed 1 base at V and 7 bases at J, with 10 bases between. This CDR3 comprises 14 residues. In DNA form, the CDR3 reads TGTGCCAGCAGCCAAGTTTTAGCGGTCGGGGAGCTGTTTTTT. Translating it yields CASSQVLAVGELFF.

The rearrangement joins TRBV7-9 to TRBJ2-7; perhaps TRBD2 as D (6 bases). The CDR3 consists of 14 residues. Germline CDR1 and CDR2: SEHNR and FQNEAQ (reference sequence). The ends were cut back, 1 base at V and 5 bases at J, with 12 bases in the middle. For the CDR3, the DNA is TGTGCCAGCAGCTTAGTCCCGGGGGTGGACGAGCAGTACTTC. It is translated as CASSLVPGVDEQYF.

The V and J genes are TRBV29-1 and TRBJ2-4; a weak D match, TRBD1 (6 bases). CDR1 is SQVTM, CDR2 ANQGSEA, per germline. This CDR3 has 11 residues. Trimming removed 3 bases at V and 8 bases at J, with 8 bases between. The CDR3 is CSVEDSHIQYF. The CDR3 DNA follows: TGCAGCGTTGAGGACAGTCACATTCAGTACTTC. Combining the CDR3 with reference TRBV29-1 and TRBJ2-4 gives the whole variable domain SAVISQKPSRDICQRGTSLTIQCQVDSQVTMMFWYRQQPGQSLTLIATANQGSEATYESGFVIDKFPISRPNLTFSTLTVSNMSPEDSSIYLCSVEDSHIQYFGAGTRLSVL.

This clonotype has a single count. The gene calls are TRBV15 and TRBJ2-3; 11 nucleotides line up with TRBD2. The CDR3 contains 20 residues. The germline gives CDR1 LNHNV, CDR2 YYDKDF (reference sequence). V lost 0 bases to trimming and J lost 0 bases; unmatched junction nucleotides: 11. CDR3 nucleotide sequence: TGTGCCACCAGCAGAGATCTCCCGGGCCTAGCGGGGGGTAGCACAGATACGCAGTATTTT. This sequence encodes CATSRDLPGLAGGSTDTQYF.

CDR3: CASTGPGVPNSPLHF. The CDR3 region has the DNA TGTGCCAGCACCGGGCCGGGGGTCCCTAATTCACCCCTCCACTTT. J is TRBJ1-6 and V is TRBV28; a weak D match, TRBD1 (5 bases). Germline V gives CDR1 MDHEN, CDR2 SYDVKM. The length of the CDR3 is 15 residues. With 7 bases removed from V and 6 bases from J, the gap between germline ends came to 16 bases.

The chain combines TRBV7-9 with TRBJ2-1; D gene unclear. The V end lost 4 bases, the J end lost 0 bases, and 13 bases lay between the germline ends. The CDR3 contains 16 residues. CDR1 SEHNR and CDR2 FQNEAQ come from the germline V gene (reference sequence). The CDR3 loop is CASSSQPRLSYNEQFF. For the CDR3, the DNA is TGTGCCAGCAGCTCCCAACCTCGGCTCTCCTACAATGAGCAGTTCTTC. Full variable domain (rest looked up from reference TRBV7-9 and TRBJ2-1): DTGVSQNPRHKITKRGQNVTFRCDPISEHNRLYWYRQTLGQGPEFLTYFQNEAQLEKSRLLSDRFSAERPKGSFSTLEIQRTEQGDSAMYLCASSSQPRLSYNEQFFGPGTRLTVL.

The chain employs TRBV27 and TRBJ1-4; D gene unclear. Deletions cut 0 bases from V and 8 bases from J, with 13 bases between. Germline lookup yields CDR1 MNHEY and CDR2 SMNVEV (reference sequence). The CDR3 has 15 residues. The DNA of the CDR3 is TGTGCCAGCAGTTTATCAGGGCAGGCCTGGGAAAAACTGTTTTTT. Translated, it gives CASSLSGQAWEKLFF.

This clonotype showed up just once. This chain links TRBV5-6 with TRBJ1-2; TRBD1 is a possible D gene (5 bases). The CDR3 totals 15 residues. Germline loops: CDR1 SGHDT, CDR2 YYEEEE. With 7 bases removed from V and 8 bases from J, the gap between germline ends came to 24 bases. The CDR3 sequence: CASGIMGVIARGYTF. CDR3 coding DNA: TGTGCCAGCGGCATAATGGGGGTCATCGCTCGGGGCTACACCTTC.

The rearrangement uses TRBV5-6 and TRBJ2-1, with TRBD2 identical over 10 bases. Trimming took 2 bases from V and 6 from J; bases not matched to a gene: 5. The CDR3 covers 15 residues. CDR1 SGHDT and CDR2 YYEEEE come from the germline V gene. The CDR3: CASSLAGGLLNEQFF. CDR3 sequence (DNA): TGTGCCAGCAGCTTAGCGGGGGGGCTCCTCAATGAGCAGTTCTTC.

The gene calls are TRBV2 and TRBJ1-2; D is undetermined. The CDR3 consists of 12 residues. Germline assignment: CDR1 SNHLY and CDR2 FYNNEI. V was clipped by 3 bases and J by 11 bases, with 13 bases between them. The CDR3 reads CASSEMASRYTF. CDR3 DNA: TGTGCCAGCAGTGAGATGGCTTCGCGGTACACCTTC.